The rows below give T cell receptor beta chains drawn from one sample of a study of OX40 agonist ivuxolimab in advanced cancers. Profiled with immunoSEQ multiplex PCR; TCRdb holds only in-frame clones, not every one. The sample has roughly 63,000 clones, 85% to 90% seen once; the top ten hold 11%. The source material was CD4+ or CD8+ T cells sorted from blood, sampled in a trial of the OX40 agonist ivuxolimab. Source of these receptors: an adult with an advanced solid tumor such as melanoma, head and neck, liver or kidney cancer. The CDR3 runs from the conserved cysteine through the conserved F or W. Each record gives: V gene, clone size, D gene, J gene, CDR3 protein, CDR3 DNA. D genes are given only for firm matches. The size entry is marked missing in some rows and otherwise reads once, few, many or a size class.

>TRBV5-4|NA|NA|TRBJ1-2
CASSLDPANYGYTF
TGTGCCAGCAGCTTGGACCCAGCTAACTATGGCTACACCTTC
>TRBV5-1|NA|NA|TRBJ1-2
CASSLNREGRYTF
TGCGCCAGCAGCTTGAACAGGGAGGGTCGCTACACCTTC
>TRBV11-2|once|NA|TRBJ2-2
CASSSGGTGELFF
TGTGCCAGCAGCTCTGGGGGCACCGGGGAGCTGTTTTTT
>TRBV6-5|NA|TRBD1|TRBJ2-1
CANTHRTGAYNEQFF
TGTGCCAACACGCACAGGACAGGGGCCTACAATGAGCAGTTCTTC
>TRBV18|NA|TRBD1|TRBJ2-7
CASSPGTGYEQYF
TGTGCCAGCTCACCAGGGACAGGCTACGAGCAGTACTTC
>TRBV2|NA|NA|TRBJ1-2
CASSEQNSYGYTF
TGTGCCAGCAGTGAACAGAATAGCTATGGCTACACCTTC
>TRBV9|NA|TRBD2|TRBJ2-1
CASSVPSGSNEQFF
TGTGCCAGCAGCGTCCCTAGCGGGAGTAATGAGCAGTTCTTC
>TRBV6-5|NA|TRBD1|TRBJ2-2
CASSYSSGTGGGELFF
TGTGCCAGCAGTTACTCGTCCGGGACAGGGGGCGGGGAGCTGTTTTTT
>TRBV5-1|NA|TRBD2|TRBJ2-1
CASSPGGTSGRLEQFF
TGCGCCAGCAGCCCGGGGGGGACTAGCGGGAGGCTTGAGCAGTTCTTC
>TRBV29-1|NA|TRBD1|TRBJ1-4
CSVEGWGQGNEKLFF
TGCAGCGTTGAAGGATGGGGACAGGGGAATGAAAAACTGTTTTTT
>TRBV9|few|NA|TRBJ2-6
CASSVSGFVGANVLTF
TGTGCCAGCAGCGTATCCGGGTTTGTAGGGGCCAACGTCCTGACTTTC
>TRBV11-2|NA|TRBD2|TRBJ2-7
CASSLRGGPIYEQYF
TGTGCCAGCAGCTTGCGGGGGGGTCCAATCTACGAGCAGTACTTC
>TRBV5-6|NA|NA|TRBJ1-2
CASSFRAGGYGYTF
TGTGCCAGCAGCTTTAGGGCCGGAGGATATGGCTACACCTTC
>TRBV29-1|NA|NA|TRBJ2-5
CSVGRGGKTQYF
TGCAGCGTTGGACGGGGAGGAAAGACCCAGTACTTC
>TRBV19|NA|NA|TRBJ2-2
CASSMAGRGRGTGELFF
TGTGCCAGTAGTATGGCCGGGAGGGGGCGAGGTACCGGGGAGCTGTTTTTT
>TRBV5-4|NA|NA|TRBJ2-3
CASSSPWGSSDTQYF
TGTGCCAGCAGCTCGCCTTGGGGGTCGTCAGATACGCAGTATTTT
>TRBV7-2|once|NA|TRBJ2-7
CASERYLTYEQYF
TGTGCCAGCGAGCGTTATCTGACCTACGAGCAGTACTTC
>TRBV15|NA|TRBD2|TRBJ2-4
CATSRVQRGVQYF
TGTGCCACCAGCAGAGTCCAGCGGGGTGTTCAGTACTTC
>TRBV19|NA|NA|TRBJ2-2
CASSGVRGSNTGELFF
TGTGCCAGTAGTGGTGTGCGGGGATCGAACACCGGGGAGCTGTTTTTT
>TRBV5-4|NA|TRBD1|TRBJ2-5
CASSRDRGQETQYF
TGTGCCAGCAGTAGGGACAGGGGGCAAGAGACCCAGTACTTC
>TRBV9|NA|NA|TRBJ2-5
CASSVGTQETQYF
TGTGCCAGCAGCGTAGGGACCCAAGAGACCCAGTACTTC
>TRBV11-3|NA|NA|TRBJ1-1
CASSLGRSNTEAFF
TGTGCCAGCAGCTTAGGGAGATCAAACACTGAAGCTTTCTTT
>TRBV7-2|NA|NA|TRBJ2-7
CASSMDREGEQYF
TGTGCCAGCAGCATGGACAGGGAGGGCGAGCAGTACTTC